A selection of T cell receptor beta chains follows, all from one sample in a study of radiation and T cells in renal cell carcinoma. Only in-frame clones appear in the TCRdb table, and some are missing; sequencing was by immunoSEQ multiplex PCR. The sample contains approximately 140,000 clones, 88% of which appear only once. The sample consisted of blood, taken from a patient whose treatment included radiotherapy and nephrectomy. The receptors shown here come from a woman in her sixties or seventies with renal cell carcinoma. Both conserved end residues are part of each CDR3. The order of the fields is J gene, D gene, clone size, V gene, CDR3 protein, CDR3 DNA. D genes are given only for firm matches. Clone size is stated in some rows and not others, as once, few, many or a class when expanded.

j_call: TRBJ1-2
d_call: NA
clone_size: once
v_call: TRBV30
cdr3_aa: CAWSPGGTSNYGYTF
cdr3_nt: TGTGCCTGGAGCCCGGGAGGAACCTCTAACTATGGCTACACCTTC

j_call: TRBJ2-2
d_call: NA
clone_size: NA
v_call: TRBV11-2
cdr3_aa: CASSPPSGELFF
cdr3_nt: TGTGCCAGCAGCCCGCCCAGCGGGGAGCTGTTTTTT

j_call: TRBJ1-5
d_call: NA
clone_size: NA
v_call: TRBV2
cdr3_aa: CASSLRGGYSNQPQHF
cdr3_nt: TGTGCCAGCAGCCTCCGGGGAGGATATAGCAATCAGCCCCAGCATTTT

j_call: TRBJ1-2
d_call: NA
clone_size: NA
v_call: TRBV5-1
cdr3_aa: CASSDGSARAANYGYTF
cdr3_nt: TGCGCCAGCAGCGACGGTTCGGCGAGGGCAGCTAACTATGGCTACACCTTC

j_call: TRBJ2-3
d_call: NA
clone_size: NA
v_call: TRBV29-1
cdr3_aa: CSVGLGQVTDTQYF
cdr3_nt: TGCAGCGTTGGGTTAGGGCAAGTCACAGATACGCAGTATTTT

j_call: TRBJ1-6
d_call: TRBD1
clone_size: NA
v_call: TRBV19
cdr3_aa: CASSISPQGVYNSPLHF
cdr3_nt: TGTGCCAGTAGTATAAGCCCCCAGGGGGTTTATAATTCACCCCTCCACTTT

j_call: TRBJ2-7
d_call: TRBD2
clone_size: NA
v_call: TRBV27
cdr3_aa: CASSLSGGDLTYEQYF
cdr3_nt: TGTGCCAGCAGTTTATCGGGAGGGGACCTCACCTACGAGCAGTACTTC

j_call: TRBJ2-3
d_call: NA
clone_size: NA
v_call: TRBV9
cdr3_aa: CASSPGLGSDTQYF
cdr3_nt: TGTGCCAGCAGCCCAGGACTTGGTTCAGATACGCAGTATTTT

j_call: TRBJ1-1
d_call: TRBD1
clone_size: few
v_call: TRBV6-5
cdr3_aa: CASTNTGVSEAFF
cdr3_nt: TGTGCCAGCACCAACACAGGGGTGTCAGAAGCTTTCTTT

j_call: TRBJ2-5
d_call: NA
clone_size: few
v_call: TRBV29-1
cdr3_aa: CSVEGDSGPETQYF
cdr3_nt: TGCAGCGTTGAAGGGGACAGCGGGCCAGAGACCCAGTACTTC

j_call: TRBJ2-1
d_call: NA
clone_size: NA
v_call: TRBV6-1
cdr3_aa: CAGAPGVHNEQFF
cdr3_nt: TGTGCCGGCGCCCCGGGGGTCCACAATGAGCAGTTCTTC

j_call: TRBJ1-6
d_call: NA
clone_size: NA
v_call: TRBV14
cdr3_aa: CASSQALRGSPLHF
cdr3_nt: TGTGCCAGCAGCCAAGCCCTACGGGGTTCACCCCTCCACTTT

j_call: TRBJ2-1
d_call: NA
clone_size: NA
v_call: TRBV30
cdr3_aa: CAGVDNEQFF
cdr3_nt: TGTGCCGGGGTAGACAATGAGCAGTTCTTC

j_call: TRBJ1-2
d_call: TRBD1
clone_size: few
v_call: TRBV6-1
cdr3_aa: CASSERRGFGGYTF
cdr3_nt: TGTGCCAGCAGTGAACGCAGGGGGTTTGGAGGCTACACCTTC

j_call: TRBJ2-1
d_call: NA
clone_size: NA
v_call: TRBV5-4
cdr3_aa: CASNPQGSWANEQFF
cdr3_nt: TGTGCCAGCAATCCTCAGGGTTCCTGGGCCAATGAGCAGTTCTTC

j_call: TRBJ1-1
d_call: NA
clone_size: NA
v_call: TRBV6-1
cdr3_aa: CASGGATPNTEAFF
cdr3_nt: TGTGCCAGCGGGGGGGCCACCCCGAACACTGAAGCTTTCTTT

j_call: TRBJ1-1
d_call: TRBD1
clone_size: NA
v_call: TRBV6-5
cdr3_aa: CASSTGGTGPEAFF
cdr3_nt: TGTGCCAGCAGTACAGGGGGCACGGGTCCCGAAGCTTTCTTT

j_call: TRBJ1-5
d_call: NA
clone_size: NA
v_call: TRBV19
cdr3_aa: CASSIDRGTVSQPQHF
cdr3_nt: TGTGCCAGTAGTATAGATCGAGGGACCGTTTCTCAGCCCCAGCATTTT

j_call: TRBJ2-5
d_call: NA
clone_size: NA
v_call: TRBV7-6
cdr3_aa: CASSLAGGYQETQYF
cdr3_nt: TGTGCCAGCAGCTTAGCGGGCGGGTACCAAGAGACCCAGTACTTC

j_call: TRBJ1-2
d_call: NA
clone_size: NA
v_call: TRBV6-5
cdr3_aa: CASSRRQGLNYGYTF
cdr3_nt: TGTGCCAGCAGTCGCCGGCAGGGCTTGAACTATGGCTACACCTTC

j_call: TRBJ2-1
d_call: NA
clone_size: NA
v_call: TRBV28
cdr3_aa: CASNFQGGVSSEQFF
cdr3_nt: TGTGCCAGCAATTTTCAGGGGGGGGTTAGCAGTGAGCAGTTCTTC

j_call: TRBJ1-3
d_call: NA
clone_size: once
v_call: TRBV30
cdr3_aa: CAWSPVAYGNTIYF
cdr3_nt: TGTGCCTGGAGTCCGGTCGCGTACGGAAACACCATATATTTT

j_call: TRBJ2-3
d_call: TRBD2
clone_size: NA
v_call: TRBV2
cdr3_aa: CASSEPGLGTDTQYF
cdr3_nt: TGTGCCAGCAGTGAACCGGGACTAGGAACAGATACGCAGTATTTT

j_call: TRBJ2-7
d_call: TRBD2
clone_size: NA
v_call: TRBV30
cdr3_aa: CAWVTSGGPSYEQYF
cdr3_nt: TGTGCCTGGGTTACTAGCGGGGGGCCCAGTTACGAGCAGTACTTC

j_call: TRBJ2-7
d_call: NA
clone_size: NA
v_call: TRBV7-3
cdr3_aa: CASSYGTPPYEQYF
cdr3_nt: TGTGCCAGCAGTTACGGGACTCCTCCCTACGAGCAGTACTTC

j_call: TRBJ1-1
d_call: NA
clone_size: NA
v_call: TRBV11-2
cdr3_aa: CASSQMTGYTEAFF
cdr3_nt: TGTGCCAGCAGCCAAATGACAGGTTACACTGAAGCTTTCTTT

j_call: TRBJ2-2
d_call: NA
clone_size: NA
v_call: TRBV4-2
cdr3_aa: CASSPWARGVGELFF
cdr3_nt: TGTGCCAGCAGCCCTTGGGCCAGGGGGGTTGGGGAGCTGTTTTTT

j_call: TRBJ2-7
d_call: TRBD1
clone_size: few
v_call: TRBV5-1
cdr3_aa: CASSLGDRGHEQYF
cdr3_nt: TGCGCCAGCAGCTTGGGGGACAGGGGTCACGAGCAGTACTTC

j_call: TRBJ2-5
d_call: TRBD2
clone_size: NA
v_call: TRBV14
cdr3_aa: CASSQGGGGSATQYF
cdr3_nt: TGTGCCAGCAGCCAAGGTGGCGGGGGGAGCGCGACCCAGTACTTC

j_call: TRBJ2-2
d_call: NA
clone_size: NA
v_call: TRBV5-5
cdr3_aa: CATTASGTGELFF
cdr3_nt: TGTGCCACCACCGCGAGCGGCACCGGGGAGCTGTTTTTT

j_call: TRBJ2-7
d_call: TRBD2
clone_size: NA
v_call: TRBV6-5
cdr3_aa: CASSRTSGVSYEQYF
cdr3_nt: TGTGCCAGCAGTCGGACTAGCGGGGTGTCCTACGAGCAGTACTTC

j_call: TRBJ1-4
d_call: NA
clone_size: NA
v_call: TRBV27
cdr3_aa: CATPGKLFF
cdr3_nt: TGTGCCACCCCAGGGAAACTGTTTTTT

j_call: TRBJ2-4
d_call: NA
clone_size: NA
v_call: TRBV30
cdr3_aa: CAWSVLGLRDIQYF
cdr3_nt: TGTGCCTGGAGTGTACTGGGTCTTAGGGACATTCAGTACTTC

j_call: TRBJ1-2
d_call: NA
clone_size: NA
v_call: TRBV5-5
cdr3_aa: CASSLAAGDGYTF
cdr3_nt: TGTGCCAGCAGCTTGGCCGCAGGGGATGGCTACACCTTC

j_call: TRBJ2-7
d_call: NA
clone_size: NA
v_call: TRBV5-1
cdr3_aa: CASSLPTDNLYEQYF
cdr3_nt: TGCGCCAGCAGCTTGCCGACAGACAATTTATACGAGCAGTACTTC

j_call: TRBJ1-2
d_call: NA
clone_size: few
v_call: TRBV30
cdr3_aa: CAWSVGGAGGYTF
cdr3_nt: TGTGCCTGGAGTGTAGGAGGGGCAGGGGGCTACACCTTC

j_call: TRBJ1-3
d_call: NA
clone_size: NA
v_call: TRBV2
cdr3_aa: CASSEWGGMGISGNTIYF
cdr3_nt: TGTGCCAGCAGTGAATGGGGAGGGATGGGGATCTCTGGAAACACCATATATTTT

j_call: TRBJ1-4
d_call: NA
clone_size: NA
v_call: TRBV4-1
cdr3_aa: CASSQSPLQGSNEKLFF
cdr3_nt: TGCGCCAGCAGCCAATCCCCCTTACAGGGTAGTAATGAAAAACTGTTTTTT

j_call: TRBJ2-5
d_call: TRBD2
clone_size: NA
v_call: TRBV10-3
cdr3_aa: CAISESGGAKTQYF
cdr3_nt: TGTGCCATCAGTGAGTCCGGGGGGGCAAAGACCCAGTACTTC

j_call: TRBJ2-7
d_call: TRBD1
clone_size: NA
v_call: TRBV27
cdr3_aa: CASTRTGHSEQYF
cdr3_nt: TGTGCCAGCACTCGGACAGGGCATTCCGAGCAGTACTTC

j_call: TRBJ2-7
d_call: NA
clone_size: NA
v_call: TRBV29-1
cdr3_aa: CSVGDIPSYEQYF
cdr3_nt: TGCAGCGTTGGTGACATCCCGTCCTACGAGCAGTACTTC

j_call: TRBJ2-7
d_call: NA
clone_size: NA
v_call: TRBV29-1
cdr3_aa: CSVEDWTGEQYF
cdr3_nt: TGCAGCGTTGAAGACTGGACGGGAGAGCAGTACTTC

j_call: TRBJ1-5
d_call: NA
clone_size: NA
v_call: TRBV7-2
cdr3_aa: CASSLAAGYQPQHF
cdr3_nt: TGTGCCAGCAGCTTAGCCGCGGGGTATCAGCCCCAGCATTTT

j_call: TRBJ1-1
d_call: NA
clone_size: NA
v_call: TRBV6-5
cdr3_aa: CASRPAGLAGAFF
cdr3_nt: TGTGCCAGCAGACCTGCCGGGTTGGCGGGAGCTTTCTTT

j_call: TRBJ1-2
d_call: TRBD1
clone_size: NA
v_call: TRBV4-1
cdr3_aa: CASSLGTGGYGYTF
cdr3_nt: TGCGCCAGCAGCCTCGGGACAGGGGGCTATGGCTACACCTTC

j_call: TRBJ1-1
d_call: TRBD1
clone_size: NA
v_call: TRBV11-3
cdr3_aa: CASSLGTGGAEAFF
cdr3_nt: TGTGCCAGCAGCTTGGGGACAGGGGGCGCTGAAGCTTTCTTT

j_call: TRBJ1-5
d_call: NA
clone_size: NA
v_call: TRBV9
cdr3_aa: CASSPGRGASSNQPQHF
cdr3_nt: TGTGCCAGCAGCCCGGGGAGGGGGGCGTCTAGCAATCAGCCCCAGCATTTT

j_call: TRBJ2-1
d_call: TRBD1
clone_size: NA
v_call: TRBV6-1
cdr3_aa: CASSDSGQGAIPSSYNEQFF
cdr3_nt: TGTGCCAGCAGTGATTCGGGACAGGGGGCTATCCCGAGCTCCTACAATGAGCAGTTCTTC

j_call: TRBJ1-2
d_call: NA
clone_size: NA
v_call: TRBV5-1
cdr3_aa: CASTPSPTANYGYTF
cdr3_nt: TGCGCCAGCACCCCATCGCCGACAGCTAACTATGGCTACACCTTC

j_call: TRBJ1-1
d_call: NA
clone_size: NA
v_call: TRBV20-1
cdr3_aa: CSAKQDTEAFF
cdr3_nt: TGCAGTGCAAAACAAGACACTGAAGCTTTCTTT

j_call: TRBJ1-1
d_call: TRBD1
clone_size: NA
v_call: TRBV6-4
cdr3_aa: CASSPDRGGEAFF
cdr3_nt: TGTGCCAGCAGCCCGGACAGGGGAGGTGAAGCTTTCTTT

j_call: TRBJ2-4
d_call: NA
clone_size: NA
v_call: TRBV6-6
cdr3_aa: CASIQGSSPAKNIQYF
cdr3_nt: TGTGCCAGCATCCAAGGGTCCTCCCCGGCCAAAAACATTCAGTACTTC

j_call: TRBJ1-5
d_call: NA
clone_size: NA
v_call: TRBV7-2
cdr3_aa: CASSSSGDQPQHF
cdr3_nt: TGTGCCAGCAGCTCCTCGGGTGATCAGCCCCAGCATTTT

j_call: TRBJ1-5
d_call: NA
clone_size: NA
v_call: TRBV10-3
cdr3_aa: CAIRADTAQPQHF
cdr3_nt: TGTGCCATCAGGGCCGACACGGCTCAGCCCCAGCATTTT

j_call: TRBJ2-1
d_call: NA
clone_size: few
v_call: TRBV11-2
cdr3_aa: CASSFVRGNEQFF
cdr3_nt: TGTGCCAGCAGCTTTGTCCGAGGAAATGAGCAGTTCTTC

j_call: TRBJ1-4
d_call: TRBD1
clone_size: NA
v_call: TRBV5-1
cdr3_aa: CASSRTGFEKLFF
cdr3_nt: TGCGCCAGCAGCAGGACAGGGTTTGAAAAACTGTTTTTT